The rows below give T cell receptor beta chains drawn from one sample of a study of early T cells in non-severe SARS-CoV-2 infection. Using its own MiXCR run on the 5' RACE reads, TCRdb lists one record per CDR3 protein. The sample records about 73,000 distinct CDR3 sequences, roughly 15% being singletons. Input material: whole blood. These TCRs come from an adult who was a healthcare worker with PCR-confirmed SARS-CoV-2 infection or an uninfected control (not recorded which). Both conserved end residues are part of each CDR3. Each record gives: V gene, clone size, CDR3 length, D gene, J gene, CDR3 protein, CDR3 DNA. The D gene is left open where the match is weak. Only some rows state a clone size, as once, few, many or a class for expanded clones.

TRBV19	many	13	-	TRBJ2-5	CASSWQNQETQYF	TGTGCCAGTAGTTGGCAGAACCAAGAGACCCAGTACTTC
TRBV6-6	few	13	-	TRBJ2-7	CASRVDSNYEQYF	TGTGCCAGCAGAGTAGACAGTAACTACGAGCAGTACTTC
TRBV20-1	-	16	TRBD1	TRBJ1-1	CSARDPRQGMNTEAFF	TGCAGTGCTAGAGATCCCAGACAGGGGATGAACACTGAAGCTTTCTTT
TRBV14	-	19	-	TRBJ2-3	CASTIPGQLVGPPTDTQYF	TGTGCCAGTACCATCCCGGGACAACTCGTAGGCCCGCCTACAGATACGCAGTATTTT
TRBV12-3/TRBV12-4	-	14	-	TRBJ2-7	CASSFSAGLGEQYF	TGTGCCAGCAGTTTTAGTGCCGGTCTTGGCGAGCAGTACTTC
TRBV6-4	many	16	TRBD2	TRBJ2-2	CASTEIAGGHTGELFF	TGTGCCAGCACCGAAATAGCGGGGGGGCACACCGGGGAGCTGTTTTTT
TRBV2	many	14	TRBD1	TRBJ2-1	CASSKDRGRGEQFF	TGTGCCAGCAGTAAGGACAGGGGGCGCGGTGAGCAGTTCTTC
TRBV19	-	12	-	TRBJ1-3	CATRSRGDTIYF	TGTGCCACCCGGTCCCGGGGCGACACCATATATTTT
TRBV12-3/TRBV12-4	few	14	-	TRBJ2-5	CASSLGALLETQYF	TGTGCCAGCAGTTTAGGGGCGCTTCTGGAGACCCAGTACTTC
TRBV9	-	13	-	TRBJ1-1	CASSVGPNTEAFF	TGTGCCAGCAGCGTAGGTCCGAACACTGAAGCTTTCTTT
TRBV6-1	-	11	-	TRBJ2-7	CASSVGYEQYF	TGTGCCAGCAGTGTGGGGTACGAGCAGTACTTC
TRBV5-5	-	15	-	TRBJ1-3	CASSLEGLAGNTIYF	TGTGCCAGCAGCTTGGAGGGCCTGGCTGGAAACACCATATATTTT
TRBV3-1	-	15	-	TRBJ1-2	CASSQGVPISSGYTF	TGTGCCAGCAGCCAAGGAGTCCCCATCTCGAGCGGCTACACCTTC
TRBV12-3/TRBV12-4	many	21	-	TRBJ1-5	CASSLVSPGRARVYSNQPQHF	TGTGCCAGCAGTTTAGTCTCCCCTGGCAGGGCCCGAGTTTATAGCAATCAGCCCCAGCATTTT
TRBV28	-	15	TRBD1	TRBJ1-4	CASSFPGTAGEKLFF	TGTGCCAGCAGTTTCCCCGGGACAGCGGGGGAAAAACTGTTTTTT
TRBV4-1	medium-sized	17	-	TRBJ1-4	CASSPKSGTWQGRKLFF	TGCGCCAGCAGCCCAAAATCAGGAACCTGGCAGGGAAGGAAACTGTTTTTT
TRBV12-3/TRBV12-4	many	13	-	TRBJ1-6	CASSFGVNSPLHF	TGTGCCAGCAGTTTCGGAGTAAATTCACCCCTCCACTTT
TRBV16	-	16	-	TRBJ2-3	CASSQSGSTSTDTQYF	TGTGCCAGCAGCCAATCGGGGAGTACTAGCACAGATACGCAGTATTTT
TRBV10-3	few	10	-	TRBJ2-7	CATSGSEQYF	TGTGCCACCTCAGGGTCCGAGCAGTACTTC
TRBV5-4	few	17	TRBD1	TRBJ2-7	CASSVGQGGPTGYEQYF	TGTGCCAGCAGCGTGGGACAGGGAGGACCGACGGGCTACGAGCAGTACTTC
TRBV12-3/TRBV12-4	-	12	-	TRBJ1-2	CASSPILLGYTF	TGTGCCAGCAGCCCGATCCTTCTTGGCTACACCTTC
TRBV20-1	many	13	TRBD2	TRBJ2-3	CSAAGGSTDTQYF	TGCAGTGCTGCGGGGGGCAGCACAGATACGCAGTATTTT
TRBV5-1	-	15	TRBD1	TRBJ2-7	CASSLIPGGFYEQYF	TGCGCCAGCAGCTTGATTCCAGGGGGCTTCTACGAGCAGTACTTC
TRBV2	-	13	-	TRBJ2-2	CASRQGRAGELFF	TGTGCCAGCAGGCAGGGTAGGGCCGGGGAGCTGTTTTTT
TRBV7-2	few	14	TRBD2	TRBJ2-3	CASSVSGGADTQYF	TGTGCCAGCAGCGTTAGCGGGGGGGCAGATACGCAGTATTTT
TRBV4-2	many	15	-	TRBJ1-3	CASSQDIPSGNTIYF	TGTGCCAGCAGCCAAGATATTCCATCTGGAAACACCATATATTTT
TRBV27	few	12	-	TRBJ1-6	CASSLPPGSLHF	TGTGCCAGCAGCCTACCCCCGGGTTCCCTCCACTTT
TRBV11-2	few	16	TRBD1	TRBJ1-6	CASSSKLTGTSSPLHF	TGTGCCAGCAGCTCCAAACTGACAGGGACATCTTCACCCCTCCACTTT
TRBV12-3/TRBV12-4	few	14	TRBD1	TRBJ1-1	CASSWDRLNTEAFF	TGTGCCAGCAGTTGGGACAGATTGAACACTGAAGCTTTCTTT
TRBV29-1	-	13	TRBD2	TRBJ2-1	CSVPGLGYNEQFF	TGCAGCGTCCCGGGACTAGGATACAATGAGCAGTTCTTC
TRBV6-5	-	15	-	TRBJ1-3	CASSLQVGPGNTIYF	TGTGCCAGCAGCCTCCAGGTGGGGCCTGGAAACACCATATATTTT
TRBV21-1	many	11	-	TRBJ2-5	CASSLRETQYF	TGTGCCAGCAGCCTTAGGGAGACCCAGTACTTC
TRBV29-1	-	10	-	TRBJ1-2	CSVDRDGYTF	TGCAGCGTTGACAGGGATGGCTACACCTTC
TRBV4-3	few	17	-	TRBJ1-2	CASSQDEATTGLYGYTF	TGCGCCAGCAGCCAAGATGAGGCGACGACAGGCCTCTATGGCTACACCTTC
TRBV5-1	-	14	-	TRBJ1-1	CASSAAPEASEAFF	TGCGCCAGCAGCGCTGCCCCGGAGGCTTCTGAAGCTTTCTTT
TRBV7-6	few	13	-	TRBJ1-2	CASSRDNNYGYTF	TGTGCCAGCAGCCGGGACAATAACTATGGCTACACCTTC
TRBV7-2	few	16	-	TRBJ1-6	CASSLGSWQGRKPLHF	TGTGCCAGCAGCTTAGGGTCTTGGCAGGGGCGAAAACCCCTCCACTTT
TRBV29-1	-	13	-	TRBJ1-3	CSVVSSVSTTIYF	TGCAGCGTTGTGAGCTCCGTATCCACGACCATATATTTT
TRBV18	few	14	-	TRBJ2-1	CASSPWAGDNEQFF	TGTGCCAGCTCACCATGGGCAGGAGACAATGAGCAGTTCTTC
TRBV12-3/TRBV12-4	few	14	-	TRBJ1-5	CASSLRPFNQPQHF	TGTGCCAGCAGTTTACGACCATTTAATCAGCCCCAGCATTTT
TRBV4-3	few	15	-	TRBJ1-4	CASSQDGGSNEKLFF	TGCGCCAGCAGCCAAGATGGGGGATCTAATGAAAAACTGTTTTTT
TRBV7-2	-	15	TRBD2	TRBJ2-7	CASSTWASGGYEQYF	TGTGCCAGCAGTACGTGGGCTAGCGGGGGATACGAGCAGTACTTC
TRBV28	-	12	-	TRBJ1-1	CASSFQKSEAFF	TGTGCCAGCAGTTTTCAAAAGAGTGAAGCTTTCTTT
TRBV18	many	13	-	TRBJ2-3	CASSPPAGDTQYF	TGTGCCAGCTCACCACCGGCCGGGGATACGCAGTATTTT
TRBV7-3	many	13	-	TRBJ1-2	CASGMLTSGGYTF	TGTGCCAGCGGTATGTTGACTAGTGGAGGCTACACCTTC
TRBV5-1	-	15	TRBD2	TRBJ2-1	CASSAGLEGRDEQFF	TGCGCCAGCAGCGCGGGACTAGAGGGTCGAGATGAGCAGTTCTTC
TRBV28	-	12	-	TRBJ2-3	CASSPTSLRQYF	TGTGCCAGCAGTCCAACTAGTTTGAGGCAGTATTTT
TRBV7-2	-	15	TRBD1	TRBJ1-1	CASSFADRGKTEAFF	TGTGCCAGCAGCTTTGCGGACAGGGGTAAAACTGAAGCTTTCTTT